The 26 T cell receptor beta chains given below trace back to one sample, sequenced in a study of T-cell memory formation after mild COVID-19. TCRdb passed the 5' RACE reads through MiXCR, listing each CDR3 protein once. The sample contains roughly 340,000 distinct CDR3 sequences, 15% to 20% of which appear only once. Material: PBMCs or a T cell subset sorted from them (not recorded which). These receptors originate from a man aged 18-30 years who had mild COVID-19 (a few samples of this study predate the infection). Cell type and time point are not known.

Only a few counts were recorded for this clonotype. CDR3 in amino acids: CASSFRSSDTGELFF. In nucleotides, the CDR3 is TGCGCCAGCAGCTTTCGGAGCTCGGACACCGGGGAGCTGTTTTTT. V gene TRBV5-1 combines with J gene TRBJ2-2; D unclear. The CDR3 length is 15 residues. V was trimmed by 2 bases and J by 3 bases, leaving 11 bases between them. The germline V gene encodes CDR1 SGHRS and CDR2 YFSETQ.

The CDR3 here is CSARTPTSGGETQYF. Written as DNA, the CDR3 is TGCAGTGCTAGAACGCCGACTAGCGGGGGAGAGACCCAGTACTTC. The chain links TRBV20-1 to TRBJ2-5, with 12 nucleotides matching TRBD2. Germline loops: CDR1 DFQATT, CDR2 SNEGSKA (reference sequence). Trimming removed 2 bases from V and 4 bases from J; junction bases left unmatched: 5. CDR3 length: 15 residues.

This clonotype was detected ten times or more. In DNA form, the CDR3 reads TGCGCCAGCAGCTTGGAGTTCCTCTACAATGAGCAGTTCTTC. Its protein product is CASSLEFLYNEQFF. The genes are TRBV5-1 and TRBJ2-1, with no clear D. Trimming removed 0 bases at V and 3 bases at J, with 7 bases between. The CDR3 runs to 14 residues. Germline V gives CDR1 SGHRS, CDR2 YFSETQ.

The chain uses TRBV5-1 and TRBJ1-4, with 10 bases matching TRBD1. The CDR3 is 16 residues long. Germline V CDR1 and CDR2: SGHRS, YFSETQ. V shed 1 base and J 6 bases; nucleotides not matched to a gene: 6. DNA of the CDR3: TGCGCCAGCAGCTTGCCCGTCGGGACAGGGGATGAAAAACTGTTTTTT. The encoded protein is CASSLPVGTGDEKLFF.

This clonotype was counted only a few times. The gene calls are TRBV29-1 and TRBJ2-3; D is unresolved. In germline, CDR1 is SQVTM, CDR2 ANQGSEA. Trimming took 4 bases from V and 7 from J, leaving 18 bases between them. The CDR3 totals 14 residues. The CDR3 DNA follows: TGCAGCGTTGCGGACGGGTCAATATACAATACGCAGTATTTT. It codes for CSVADGSIYNTQYF.

The chain has TRBV15 and TRBJ2-3; D might be TRBD1 (7 bases). The CDR3 contains 15 residues. V was pared by 2 bases and J by 2 bases, with 11 bases between. Looked up from germline, CDR1 is LNHNV and CDR2 is YYDKDF (reference sequence). CDR3 residues: CATSRQGGLTDTQYF. Written as DNA, the CDR3 is TGTGCCACCAGCAGACAGGGGGGACTCACAGATACGCAGTATTTT.

The genes are TRBV7-6 and TRBJ1-5, with D tentatively TRBD1 (5 bases). Trimming pared 2 bases from V and 0 bases from J, leaving 11 bases between. This CDR3 is 16 amino acids long. The germline V gene has CDR1 SGHVS and CDR2 FNYEAQ. CDR3 coding DNA: TGTGCCAGCAGCTTATGGGCAGGGAATAGCAATCAGCCCCAGCATTTT. Translated, it gives CASSLWAGNSNQPQHF.

The chain employs TRBV27 and TRBJ2-1; the D gene could be TRBD1 or TRBD2 (5 bases each). In germline, CDR1 is MNHEY, CDR2 SMNVEV (reference sequence). V was clipped by 0 bases and J by 9 bases, with 12 bases between them. The CDR3 has 14 amino acids. The CDR3 DNA reads TGTGCCAGCAGTTTATCTTCGGGGCTAAGTGAGCAGTTCTTC. This encodes CASSLSSGLSEQFF.

There are many counts of this clonotype. The chain recombines TRBV12-3 or TRBV12-4 with TRBJ1-1, with TRBD1 as a possible D gene (6 bases). Trimming cost V 6 bases and J 5 bases, with 13 bases left between them. The CDR3 is 13 residues long. The CDR3 reads CASSLRGATEAFF. The CDR3 coding sequence is TGTGCCAGCAGCCTTCGGGGGGCGACTGAAGCTTTCTTT.

This clonotype has only one observation. The chain uses TRBV3-1 and TRBJ1-2; no firm D call. The CDR3 loop spans 14 amino acids. CDR1 is LGHDT, CDR2 YNNKEL, per germline (reference sequence). The ends were cut back, 0 bases at V and 6 bases at J, with 11 bases in the middle. CDR3 coding DNA: TGTGCCAGCAGCCAAGATGGGCCCAACGATGGCTACACCTTC. This translates into CASSQDGPNDGYTF.

This clonotype showed up many times. The chain combines TRBV5-1 with TRBJ2-5, with D unresolved. There are 13 residues in the CDR3. Per the germline V gene, CDR1 is SGHRS and CDR2 is YFSETQ. V gave up 5 bases and J gave up 4 bases, with 12 bases separating them. In nucleotides, the CDR3 is TGCGCCAGCAGTTTCACTTCGCCAGAGACCCAGTACTTC. It specifies CASSFTSPETQYF.

The CDR3 spells CASSLGHSFSGANVLTF. DNA of the CDR3: TGTGCCAGCAGCTTAGGGCACTCCTTCTCTGGGGCCAACGTCCTGACTTTC. The chain links TRBV7-9 to TRBJ2-6; the D is unclear. V was cut by 1 base and J by 0 bases, with 10 bases left in between. The CDR3 is 17 amino acids. The germline gives CDR1 SEHNR, CDR2 FQNEAQ (reference sequence).

This clonotype was detected ten times or more. The V gene is TRBV4-2, the J gene TRBJ2-7; the match to TRBD2 covers 9 bases. There are 15 residues in the CDR3. J gave up 3 bases and V 4 bases, and 7 bases lay outside the gene matches. Germline V lookup: CDR1 LGHNA, CDR2 YNFKEQ. CDR3 residues: CASSLGTSPLYEQYV. Here the CDR3 DNA reads TGTGCCAGCAGCCTCGGGACTAGCCCACTCTACGAGCAGTACGTC.

This clonotype was recorded a few times. This sequence joins TRBV7-2 and TRBJ1-5; the D gene is possibly TRBD1 (6 bases). This CDR3 is 17 amino acids long. Trimming removed 1 base at V and 0 bases at J, with 13 bases between. From germline, CDR1 is SGHTA and CDR2 FQGNSA. The CDR3 coding sequence is TGTGCCAGCAGCTTAGATTGGGGGGCTTATAGCAATCAGCCCCAGCATTTT. This translates into CASSLDWGAYSNQPQHF.

The J gene is TRBJ2-7, the V gene TRBV7-6; 7 bases agree with TRBD2. With V trimmed by 2 bases and J by 8 bases, 6 bases remained unmatched. The length of the CDR3 is 13 residues. CDR1 and CDR2 (germline): SGHVS, FNYEAQ. CDR3 in DNA: TGTGCCAGCAGCTTAACCGGGGGGTCAAAGCAGTACGTC. It is translated as CASSLTGGSKQYV.

This clonotype was found many times. The chain is built from TRBV12-3 or TRBV12-4 and TRBJ2-1; D remains ambiguous. The germline V and J ends were trimmed by 4 bases and 6 bases, with 10 bases remaining between them. This CDR3 region has 13 residues. The CDR3 DNA reads as TGTGCCAGCAGTTCCAATCAAGGCAATGAGCAGTTCTTC. This sequence encodes CASSSNQGNEQFF.

V is TRBV20-1 and J is TRBJ2-1; 7 bases map to TRBD2. The germline V gene encodes CDR1 DFQATT and CDR2 SNEGSKA (reference sequence). With 5 bases clipped from V and 3 bases from J, the junction kept 7 bases outside the gene matches. This CDR3 has 14 amino acids. The CDR3 coding sequence is TGCAGTGCTCCCGGACTAGTAGGCTACAATGAGCAGTTCTTC. Residues: CSAPGLVGYNEQFF.

This clonotype was seen a few times. This chain connects TRBV6-5 to TRBJ1-2; D gene uncertain. CDR1 and CDR2 (germline): MNHEY, SVGAGI. Trimming took off 0 bases at V and 4 bases at J, with 9 bases between the two ends. This CDR3 spans 14 amino acids. CDR3 in DNA: TGTGCCAGCAGTTACTCGGACTCCTCCTATGGCTACACCTTC. It specifies CASSYSDSSYGYTF.

The chain couples TRBV12-3 or TRBV12-4 to TRBJ2-7, with D tentatively TRBD2 (5 bases). V was cut by 3 bases and J by 5 bases, with 14 bases left in between. There are 14 residues in the CDR3. CDR3 DNA sequence: TGTGCCAGCAGTTTGGGAGAGGAGACCCACGAGCAGTACTTC. It yields the protein CASSLGEETHEQYF.

The table lists this clonotype with a few counts. The chain uses TRBV6-2 or TRBV6-3 and TRBJ1-1, with 7 positions matching TRBD1. The CDR3 consists of 14 residues. J was trimmed by 4 bases and V by 2 bases; bases with no gene match: 4. Germline V gene sequence: CDR1 MNHEY, CDR2 SVGEGT. CDR3 nucleotide sequence: TGTGCCAGCAGTTACGGCAGGGGGACCACTGAAGCTTTCTTT. It translates to CASSYGRGTTEAFF.

This clonotype was detected ten times or more. The rearrangement links TRBV5-1 to TRBJ2-3; D is undetermined. V dropped 4 bases and J dropped 4 bases, with 10 bases sitting between them. The CDR3 spans 13 residues. Germline V gives CDR1 SGHRS, CDR2 YFSETQ. CDR3 loop: CASSGESADTQYF. Written as DNA, the CDR3 is TGCGCCAGCAGCGGGGAAAGCGCAGATACGCAGTATTTT.

The chain combines TRBV5-5 with TRBJ2-7; TRBD1 aligns across 8 bases. Losses at the gene ends were 7 bases for V and 6 bases for J; bases not matched to a gene: 15. This CDR3 has 15 residues. Looked up from germline, CDR1 is SGHKS and CDR2 is YYEKEE (reference sequence). In nucleotides, the CDR3 is TGTGCCAGCGCGGATGCAAGGACAGGGTTCGGCGAGCAGTACTTC. It codes for CASADARTGFGEQYF. Using reference TRBV5-5 and TRBJ2-7 for the parts outside the CDR3, the full variable domain is DAGVTQSPTHLIKTRGQQVTLRCSPISGHKSVSWYQQVLGQGPQFIFQYYEKEERGRGNFPDRFSARQFPNYSSELNVNALLLGDSALYLCASADARTGFGEQYFGPGTRLTVT.

The chain joins TRBV12-3 or TRBV12-4 to TRBJ2-5, with 8 positions matching TRBD2. Trimming at V came to 2 bases and at J to 6 bases, leaving 8 bases not matched to a gene. CDR3 length: 15 amino acids. This chain's CDR3 is CASSLTGGAGKTQYF. In nucleotides, the CDR3 is TGTGCCAGCAGTTTAACCGGGGGGGCCGGAAAGACCCAGTACTTC.

This clonotype was detected a few times. This chain links TRBV5-1 with TRBJ1-2; D gene uncertain. This CDR3 comprises 17 residues. V shed 0 bases and J shed 0 bases, with 15 bases lying between them. Germline loops: CDR1 SGHRS, CDR2 YFSETQ. The CDR3 nucleotides are TGCGCCAGCAGCTTGGCGGCAGGCCTTCGAGCTAACTATGGCTACACCTTC. Translation gives CASSLAAGLRANYGYTF.

Many counts were recorded for this clonotype. The chain recombines TRBV12-3 or TRBV12-4 with TRBJ2-3, with D possibly TRBD2 on 6 matching bases. There are 18 residues in the CDR3. Trimming left V 3 bases short and J 7 bases short, with 26 bases between. CDR3 coding DNA: TGTGCCAGCAGTTTTTTTCTGGGGCGGGGAGGAGATCCAAATACGCAGTATTTT. Translating gives CASSFFLGRGGDPNTQYF.

The sample holds a few counts of this clonotype. J is TRBJ2-5 and V is TRBV11-2; perhaps TRBD1 as D (5 bases). There are 13 residues in the CDR3. V gave up 5 bases and J gave up 2 bases, with 9 bases separating them. Germline lookup yields CDR1 SGHAT and CDR2 FQNNGV. CDR3 DNA: TGTGCCAGCAGCACAGGTTTTCAAGAGACCCAGTACTTC. It is translated as CASSTGFQETQYF. The full variable domain, in which reference TRBV11-2 and TRBJ2-5 provide the parts outside the CDR3, is EAGVAQSPRYKIIEKRQSVAFWCNPISGHATLYWYQQILGQGPKLLIQFQNNGVVDDSQLPKDRFSAERLKGVDSTLKIQPAKLEDSAVYLCASSTGFQETQYFGPGTRLLVL.